This T cell receptor beta chain was sequenced in a study of T cell responses to AZD1222 COVID-19 vaccine. On the study more broadly: Pooling of second doses given at about 4 or about 12 weeks was done.

Sequencing was performed with immunoSEQ multiplex PCR; in TCRdb, only in-frame clones are kept and a portion is missing. The data contain around 110,000 clones, 88% of them seen just once; the ten biggest clones take up over 8.5%. Study results and limitations: Spike-specific TCR breadth and depth were elevated following two AZD1222 doses. There were mostly white British donors and more females than males, and clonal diversity was possibly underestimated. Repertoires were collected only later (after the peak T cell response had occurred).

This CDR3 comprises 14 residues. V was trimmed by 2 bases and J by 0 bases, leaving 6 bases between them. The germline V gene has CDR1 SGDLS and CDR2 YYNGEE. With regard to this clone: Antigen unknown.

This sequence joins TRBV9 and TRBJ1-3, with D possibly matching TRBD1 (5 bases). The sample in question was peripheral blood, obtained on day 0 of AZD1222 vaccination. This sequence originates from an adult in good health. The CDR3 loop reads CASSVQGSGNTIYF. DNA of the CDR3: TGTGCCAGCAGCGTTCAGGGCTCTGGAAACACCATATATTTT.